This TCR beta chain derives from a study of radiation and T cells in renal cell carcinoma. Study details: Nephrectomy followed 15 Gy stereotactic body radiation by 4 weeks.

As to this clone: Its target is not known.

Sequencing used immunoSEQ multiplex PCR; TCRdb keeps in-frame clones, though not all of them. The sample has 70,000 to 95,000 clones, 82% seen once. With 0 bases removed from V and 1 base from J, the gap between germline ends came to 9 bases. The germline CDR1 and CDR2 sequences are SQVTM and ANQGSEA. The CDR3 totals 15 residues. Study-wide results and limits: Baseline intratumoral clonotype presence is unknown without pretreatment biopsies. In blood, top tumor clones expanded by 2 weeks, shrinking by 4.

The sample's time point: baseline pretreatment blood. The treatment here: 15 Gy SBRT to primary tumor, nephrectomy 4 weeks later. The patient's renal cell carcinoma had clear cell pathology. The clonotype originates from a man aged 55 to 69 with renal cell carcinoma. V gene TRBV29-1 combines with J gene TRBJ2-2, with D tentatively TRBD1 (5 bases). The sequences come from blood, collected from a patient whose treatment included radiotherapy and nephrectomy. The CDR3 DNA follows: TGCAGCGTTGAAGAAGAAAGGGGGAACACCGGGGAGCTGTTTTTT. The encoded protein is CSVEEERGNTGELFF.